This entry is about one TCR beta chain. The data were taken from a study of control samples from healthy donors and cancer patients. V was clipped by 10 bases and J by 9 bases, with 27 bases between them. CDR1 is MNHEY, CDR2 SVGAGI, per germline. The CDR3 is 15 amino acids. Assay used: immunoSEQ multiplex PCR; TCRdb lists only in-frame clones, some missing. Among around 120,000 clones listed, 85% to 95% were seen once. This clonotype was obtained from a man aged 25-40 years in good health. V gene TRBV6-5 combines with J gene TRBJ1-2, with D possibly matching TRBD1 (5 bases). Sequencing was done on a sample of blood. For the CDR3, the DNA is TGTGCCACCCGCCGGACAATAACAGGAGTCAATAGCTACACCTTC. Translation: CATRRTITGVNSYTF.